Each of the 4 T cell receptor beta chains below was sequenced from the same sample in a study of a mutant IDH1 vaccine in newly diagnosed glioma. Time point given: baseline, week 1 (first vaccination visit). Treatment reported: pre-vaccination baseline after standard-of-care therapy. Produced via immunoSEQ multiplex PCR; TCRdb's table is partial and in-frame only. Here the sample spans around 37,000 clones, about 73% being singletons. This material consisted of PBMCs, taken from a glioma patient treated with radiotherapy, temozolomide or both. Every receptor here comes from a man in his forties or fifties with glioma. Some clones in this sample may be carry-over from other donors' samples.

The V call is TRBV11-1, the J call TRBJ2-7; D is uncertain. This CDR3 is 13 amino acids long. Looked up from germline, CDR1 is SGHAT and CDR2 is FQDESV (reference sequence). V lost 6 bases, J lost 2 bases, and 11 bases lay in between. The CDR3 protein is CASSSSRAYEQYF. The CDR3, as DNA: TGTGCCAGCAGTTCCTCCCGGGCCTACGAGCAGTACTTC.

V is TRBV2 and J is TRBJ2-5, with D uncertain. The ends were cut back, 0 bases at V and 2 bases at J, with 10 bases in the middle. CDR3 length: 15 residues. Germline V gene lookup returns CDR1 SNHLY and CDR2 FYNNEI. Here the CDR3 DNA reads TGTGCCAGCAGTGAAGCAGTCGACTTTCAAGAGACCCAGTACTTC. It encodes CASSEAVDFQETQYF.

The rearrangement joins TRBV14 to TRBJ1-4; no definite D call. The CDR3 contains 18 residues. Trimming cost V 1 base and J 2 bases, with 17 bases left between them. Germline V lookup: CDR1 SGHDN, CDR2 FVKESK. CDR3 loop: CASSQADWGVGTNEKLFF. The CDR3 region has the DNA TGTGCCAGCAGCCAAGCCGATTGGGGAGTTGGGACTAATGAAAAACTGTTTTTT.

There are a few counts of this clone. The CDR3 region is CASRAGSGAYYGYTF. CDR3 sequence (DNA): TGTGCCAGCAGGGCGGGATCGGGGGCGTACTATGGCTACACCTTC. This sequence joins TRBV27 and TRBJ1-2, with a weak D call TRBD1 (6 bases). Trimming cost V 6 bases and J 3 bases, with 17 bases left between them. Germline V gene sequence: CDR1 MNHEY, CDR2 SMNVEV (reference sequence). CDR3 length: 15 residues.